This TCR beta chain is from a study of blood T cell repertoires in COVID-19. Germline V gene sequence: CDR1 SGHRS, CDR2 YFSETQ. The CDR3 loop spans 12 amino acids. V shed 0 bases and J 7 bases; nucleotides not matched to a gene: 0. Original processing methods: Reference gene primer amplification gave estimated nucleated cell counts. Sequencing was performed with immunoSEQ multiplex PCR; in TCRdb, only in-frame clones are kept and a portion is missing. That table gives V, J and clone size, and the DNA gave D and trimming. The sample records approximately 150,000 clones, more than 60% being singletons. The V gene is TRBV5-1, the J gene TRBJ2-7; TRBD1 matches 8 bases. The specimen sequenced was peripheral blood. This TCR was sampled from a woman between 55 and 75 years old with acute or convalescent COVID-19. CDR3 in DNA: TGCGCCAGCAGCTTGGGACAGGGGGAGCAGTACTTC. Translating it yields CASSLGQGEQYF.